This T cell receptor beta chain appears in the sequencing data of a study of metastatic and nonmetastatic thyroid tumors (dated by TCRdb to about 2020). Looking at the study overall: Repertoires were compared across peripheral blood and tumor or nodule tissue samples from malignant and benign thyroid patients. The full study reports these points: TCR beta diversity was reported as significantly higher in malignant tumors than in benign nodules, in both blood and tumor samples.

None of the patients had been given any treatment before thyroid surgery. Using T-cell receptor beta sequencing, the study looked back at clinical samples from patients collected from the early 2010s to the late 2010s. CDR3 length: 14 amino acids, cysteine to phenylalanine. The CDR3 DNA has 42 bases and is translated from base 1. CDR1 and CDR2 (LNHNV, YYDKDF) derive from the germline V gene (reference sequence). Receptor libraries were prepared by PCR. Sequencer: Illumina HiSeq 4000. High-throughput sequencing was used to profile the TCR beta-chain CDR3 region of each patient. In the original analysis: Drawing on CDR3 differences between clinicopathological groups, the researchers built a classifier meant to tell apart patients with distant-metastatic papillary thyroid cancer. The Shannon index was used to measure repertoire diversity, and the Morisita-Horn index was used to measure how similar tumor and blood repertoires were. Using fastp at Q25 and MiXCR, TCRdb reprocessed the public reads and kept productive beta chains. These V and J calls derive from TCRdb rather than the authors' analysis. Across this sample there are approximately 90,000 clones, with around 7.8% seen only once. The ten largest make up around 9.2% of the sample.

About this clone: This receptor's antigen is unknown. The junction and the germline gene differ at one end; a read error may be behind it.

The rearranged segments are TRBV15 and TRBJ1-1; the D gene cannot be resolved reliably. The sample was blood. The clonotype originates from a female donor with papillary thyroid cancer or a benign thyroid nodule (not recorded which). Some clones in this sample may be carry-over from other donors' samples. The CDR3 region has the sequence CATSRGGTSTEALF. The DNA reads TGTGCCACCAGCAGAGGAGGCACCTCCACTGAAGCTTTGTTT.